Below, 21 T cell receptor beta chains from the same sample are listed, as sequenced in a study of T cells in localized non-small cell lung cancer. Sequencing used immunoSEQ multiplex PCR; TCRdb keeps in-frame clones, though not all of them. The sample holds about 78,000 clones, 84% seen once. Sequencing was performed on peripheral blood, taken before any cancer treatment. The source is a man aged 40 to 75 with stage I lung adenocarcinoma.

The J gene is TRBJ2-3, the V gene TRBV11-2; 9 bases fit TRBD2. This CDR3 spans 16 amino acids. Germline CDR1 SGHAT, CDR2 FQNNGV. V gave up 5 bases and J gave up 0 bases; unmatched junction bases: 6. CDR3 bases: TGTGCCAGCAGCCCCCGGACTAGCGCTAGCACAGATACGCAGTATTTT. Translating it yields CASSPRTSASTDTQYF. Supplemented by reference TRBV11-2 and TRBJ2-3, the full variable domain reads EAGVAQSPRYKIIEKRQSVAFWCNPISGHATLYWYQQILGQGPKLLIQFQNNGVVDDSQLPKDRFSAERLKGVDSTLKIQPAKLEDSAVYLCASSPRTSASTDTQYFGPGTRLTVL.

The V call is TRBV21-1, the J call TRBJ1-2; the table's TRBD1 call for D was not verified on the DNA. TRBV21-1 is given as a pseudogene. This CDR3 spans 13 amino acids. DNA for the CDR3: TGTGCCAGCCGGCGGCAAGGGGGTCATGGCTACACCTTC. This encodes CASRRQGGHGYTF.

The chain is built from TRBV10-1 and TRBJ1-2; weak D call: TRBD1 (6 bases). This CDR3 contains 13 residues. The germline CDR1 and CDR2 sequences are WNHNN and SYGVQD (reference sequence). The V end was cut by 2 bases, the J end by 2 bases, with 6 bases between. CDR3 loop: CASSEGTNYGYTF. CDR3 coding DNA: TGCGCCAGCAGTGAGGGGACAAACTATGGCTACACCTTC.

The chain employs TRBV6-6 and TRBJ2-3; 13 nucleotides agree with TRBD2. Germline CDR1 is MNHNY and CDR2 is SVGAGI (reference sequence). The CDR3 sequence is 15 residues long. V gave up 6 bases and J gave up 5 bases; unmatched junction bases: 5. The CDR3: CASRGLAGEGDTQYF. Here the CDR3 DNA reads TGTGCCAGCAGAGGACTAGCGGGAGAGGGAGATACGCAGTATTTT.

In this sample, this clone turned up once. This rearrangement joins TRBV18 to TRBJ2-5; 12 bases map to TRBD2. V lost 5 bases, J lost 2 bases, and 3 bases stayed unmatched. Per the germline V gene, CDR1 is KGHSH and CDR2 is LQKENI. CDR3 size: 15 residues. CDR3 amino acids: CASSYGLAGQETQYF. CDR3 in DNA: TGTGCCAGCTCATACGGACTAGCGGGACAAGAGACCCAGTACTTC.

The genes are TRBV18 and TRBJ2-3; no definite D call. CDR1 is KGHSH, CDR2 LQKENI, per germline. This CDR3 comprises 14 residues. Trimming cost V 2 bases and J 2 bases, with 8 bases left between them. The CDR3 nucleotides are TGTGCCAGCTCACCAGGCGTAGCCACAGATACGCAGTATTTT. Amino acid sequence: CASSPGVATDTQYF.

This chain connects TRBV27 to TRBJ2-3; 10 nucleotides line up with TRBD2. The CDR3 extends over 18 amino acids. The ends lost 6 bases at V and 3 bases at J; junction bases unmatched: 15. Germline V gene lookup returns CDR1 MNHEY and CDR2 SMNVEV (reference sequence). CDR3 protein: CASSPLGVAGGGTDTQYF. CDR3 coding DNA: TGTGCCAGCAGCCCCCTGGGGGTAGCGGGAGGTGGAACAGATACGCAGTATTTT.

This chain uses TRBV6-6 with TRBJ1-1; tentatively, D is TRBD1 (5 bases). The length of the CDR3 is 13 residues. V shed 2 bases and J shed 5 bases, with 9 bases lying between them. CDR1 is MNHNY, CDR2 SVGAGI, per germline (reference sequence). This CDR3 is CASSYDWGTEAFF. The CDR3 DNA reads TGTGCCAGCAGTTACGATTGGGGGACTGAAGCTTTCTTT.

This chain links TRBV19 with TRBJ2-3, with TRBD2 identical over 10 bases. Germline V gene data show CDR1 as LNHDA and CDR2 as SQIVND (reference sequence). The CDR3 covers 13 residues. J gave up 8 bases and V 7 bases, and 6 bases lay outside the gene matches. CDR3 in DNA: TGTGCCAGTAAACTAGCGGGAAGAGTTACGCAGTATTTT. As protein: CASKLAGRVTQYF.

This chain connects TRBV7-2 to TRBJ2-7; the D is unclear. Per germline, CDR1 SGHTA and CDR2 FQGNSA. V lost 2 bases, J lost 0 bases, and 8 bases lay in between. The CDR3 has 14 residues. CDR3 in DNA: TGTGCCAGCAGCTTAACGTTGTCCTCCTACGAGCAGTACTTC. Protein: CASSLTLSSYEQYF. Complete variable domain (other parts from reference TRBV7-2 and TRBJ2-7): GAGVSQSPSNKVTEKGKDVELRCDPISGHTALYWYRQSLGQGLEFLIYFQGNSAPDKSGLPSDRFSAERTGGSVSTLTIQRTQQEDSAVYLCASSLTLSSYEQYFGPGTRLTVT.

This chain links TRBV27 with TRBJ1-2; TRBD1 might be the D (5 bases). The ends were cut back, 7 bases at V and 5 bases at J, with 20 bases in the middle. Per the germline V gene, CDR1 is MNHEY and CDR2 is SMNVEV (reference sequence). There are 15 residues in the CDR3. As DNA, the CDR3 is TGTGCCAGCACCACCCTTACGGGGCCGCTTTATGGCTACACCTTC. It yields the protein CASTTLTGPLYGYTF.

V gene TRBV10-3 combines with J gene TRBJ2-2; TRBD1 might be the D (5 bases). The CDR3 runs to 13 residues. The germline V gene encodes CDR1 ENHRY and CDR2 SYGVKD. Trimming removed 11 bases at V and 4 bases at J, with 14 bases between. CDR3 residues: CAVQGAGTGELFF. The DNA of the CDR3 is TGTGCCGTCCAGGGCGCCGGCACCGGGGAGCTGTTTTTT.

This sequence joins TRBV28 and TRBJ1-3; D is unclear. The ends were cut back, 6 bases at V and 4 bases at J, with 10 bases in the middle. Germline CDR1 is MDHEN and CDR2 is SYDVKM. The CDR3 loop spans 13 amino acids. CDR3 nucleotides: TGTGCCAGCAGCTGGACCCCCGGAAACACCATATATTTT. Its translation: CASSWTPGNTIYF.

The chain has TRBV6-1 and TRBJ2-3; 8 bases are shared with TRBD1. Germline V gene sequence: CDR1 MNHNS, CDR2 SASEGT. The CDR3 is 14 amino acids. V was clipped by 7 bases and J by 4 bases; unmatched bases: 7. CDR3 region: CASTRQGTSDTQYF. For the CDR3, the DNA is TGTGCCAGCACCCGACAGGGGACATCAGATACGCAGTATTTT.

The chain couples TRBV25-1 to TRBJ2-2, with D hard to call. CDR1 is MGHDK, CDR2 SYGVNS, per germline. The CDR3 extends over 13 amino acids. V was cut by 4 bases and J by 4 bases, with 7 bases left in between. Here the CDR3 reads CASSGPVTGELFF. CDR3 DNA: TGTGCCAGCAGTGGTCCAGTCACCGGGGAGCTGTTTTTT.

This sequence joins TRBV4-3 and TRBJ2-3; 7 nucleotides align to TRBD1. The trim removed 4 bases at V and 4 bases at J, leaving 14 bases unmatched. The CDR3 spans 17 residues. Germline CDR1 reads LGHNA; CDR2 reads YSLEER. The chain's CDR3 is CASSLFRTGFGADTQYF. The CDR3 region has the DNA TGCGCCAGCAGCCTCTTCAGGACAGGCTTCGGGGCAGATACGCAGTATTTT.

The chain combines TRBV6-4 with TRBJ1-2, with D unclear. The CDR3 is 13 residues long. V lost 5 bases, J lost 8 bases, and 15 bases lay in between. From germline, CDR1 is MRHNA and CDR2 SNTAGT. The CDR3 protein is CASSPTWEGGYTF. DNA of the CDR3: TGTGCCAGCAGTCCGACGTGGGAAGGGGGCTACACCTTC.

This chain uses TRBV4-2 with TRBJ1-5; a possible D gene is TRBD1 (6 bases). Trimming took 6 bases from V and 5 from J, leaving 11 bases between them. Per germline, CDR1 LGHNA and CDR2 YNFKEQ. This CDR3 is built from 13 residues. CDR3 sequence reads: CASSWQGHQPQHF. CDR3 DNA: TGTGCCAGCAGTTGGCAGGGGCATCAGCCCCAGCATTTT.

V usage is TRBV9 and J usage is TRBJ2-2; 11 positions match TRBD2. The CDR3 loop spans 17 amino acids. With 4 bases clipped from V and 1 base from J, the junction kept 6 bases outside the gene matches. Per germline, CDR1 SGDLS and CDR2 YYNGEE. The CDR3 is CASSPVGTSGNTGELFF. The CDR3 DNA follows: TGTGCCAGCAGCCCCGTGGGGACTAGCGGGAACACCGGGGAGCTGTTTTTT.

This chain joins TRBV29-1 and TRBJ2-7; 9 bases align to TRBD2. With V trimmed by 0 bases and J by 5 bases, 11 bases remained unmatched. This CDR3 comprises 16 residues. Germline loops: CDR1 SQVTM, CDR2 ANQGSEA. The CDR3 sequence: CSVEEGASGIVHEQYF. The CDR3, as DNA: TGCAGCGTTGAAGAAGGAGCTAGCGGGATCGTCCACGAGCAGTACTTC.

J is TRBJ2-7 and V is TRBV6-6; maybe TRBD1 (5 bases). The germline V gene encodes CDR1 MNHNY and CDR2 SVGAGI (reference sequence). The CDR3 is made up of 12 amino acids. The V and J ends lost 10 bases and 4 bases respectively, with 14 bases between them. CDR3 in DNA: TGTGCCACCTCGGACATTGGTTACGAGCAGTACTTC. The encoded protein is CATSDIGYEQYF.